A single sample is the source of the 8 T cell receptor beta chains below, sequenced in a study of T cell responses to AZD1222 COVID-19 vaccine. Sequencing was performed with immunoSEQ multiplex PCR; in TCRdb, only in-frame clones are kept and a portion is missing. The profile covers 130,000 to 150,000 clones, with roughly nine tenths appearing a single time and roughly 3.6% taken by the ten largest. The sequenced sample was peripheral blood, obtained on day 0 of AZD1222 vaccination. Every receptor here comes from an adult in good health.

As DNA, the CDR3 is TGTGCCAGCAGCTTAATGCTGGGGGCTGGGCTCGGAGAGCAGTTCTTC. Its protein product is CASSLMLGAGLGEQFF. This chain links TRBV7-7 with TRBJ2-1; the D gene is possibly TRBD1 (6 bases). The CDR3 extends over 16 amino acids. The V end was cut by 2 bases, the J end by 10 bases, with 21 bases between. Germline values: CDR1 SSHAT, CDR2 FNYEAQ (reference sequence).

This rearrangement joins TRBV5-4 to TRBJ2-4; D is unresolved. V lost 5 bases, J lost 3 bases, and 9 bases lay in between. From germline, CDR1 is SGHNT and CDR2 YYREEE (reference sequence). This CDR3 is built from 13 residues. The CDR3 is CASSRLGKNIQYF. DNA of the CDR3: TGTGCCAGCAGTCGACTGGGCAAAAACATTCAGTACTTC.

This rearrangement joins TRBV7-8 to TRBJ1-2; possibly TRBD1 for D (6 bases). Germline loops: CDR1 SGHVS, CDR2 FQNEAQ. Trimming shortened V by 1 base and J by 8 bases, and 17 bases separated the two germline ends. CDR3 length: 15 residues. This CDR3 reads CASSLVAGARLGYTF. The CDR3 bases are TGTGCCAGCAGCTTAGTGGCAGGGGCCCGATTGGGCTACACCTTC.

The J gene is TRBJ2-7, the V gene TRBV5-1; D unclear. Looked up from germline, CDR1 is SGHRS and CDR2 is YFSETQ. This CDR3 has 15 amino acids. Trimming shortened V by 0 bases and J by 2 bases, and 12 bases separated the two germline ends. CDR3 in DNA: TGCGCCAGCAGCTTGGAAAGCCGGAGCACCTACGAGCAGTACTTC. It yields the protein CASSLESRSTYEQYF.

This CDR3 is CASRDINYNSPLHF. The DNA for the CDR3 is TGTGCCAGCAGGGACATCAACTATAATTCACCCCTCCACTTT. The chain couples TRBV6-5 to TRBJ1-6, with D perhaps matching TRBD1 (5 bases). The V gene's germline CDR1 is MNHEY and CDR2 SVGAGI. CDR3 length: 14 amino acids. Trimming pared 6 bases from V and 3 bases from J, leaving 9 bases between.

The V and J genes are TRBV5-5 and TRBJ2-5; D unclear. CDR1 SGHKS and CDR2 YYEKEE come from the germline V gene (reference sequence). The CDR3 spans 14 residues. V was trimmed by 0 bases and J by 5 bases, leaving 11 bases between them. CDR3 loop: CASSLEKGTETQYF. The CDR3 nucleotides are TGTGCCAGCAGCTTGGAAAAGGGAACGGAGACCCAGTACTTC.

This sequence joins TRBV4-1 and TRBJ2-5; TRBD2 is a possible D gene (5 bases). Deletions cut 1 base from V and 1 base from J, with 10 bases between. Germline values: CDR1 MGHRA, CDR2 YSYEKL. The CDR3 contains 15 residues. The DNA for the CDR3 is TGCGCCAGCAGCCAAGGTTCCACTAGCCAAGAGACCCAGTACTTC. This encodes CASSQGSTSQETQYF.

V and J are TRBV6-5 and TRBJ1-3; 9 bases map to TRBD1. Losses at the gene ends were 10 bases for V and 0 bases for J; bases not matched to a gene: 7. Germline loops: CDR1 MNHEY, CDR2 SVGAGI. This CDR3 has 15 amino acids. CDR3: CATGPTGGSGNTIYF. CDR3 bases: TGTGCCACCGGCCCGACAGGGGGCTCTGGAAACACCATATATTTT.